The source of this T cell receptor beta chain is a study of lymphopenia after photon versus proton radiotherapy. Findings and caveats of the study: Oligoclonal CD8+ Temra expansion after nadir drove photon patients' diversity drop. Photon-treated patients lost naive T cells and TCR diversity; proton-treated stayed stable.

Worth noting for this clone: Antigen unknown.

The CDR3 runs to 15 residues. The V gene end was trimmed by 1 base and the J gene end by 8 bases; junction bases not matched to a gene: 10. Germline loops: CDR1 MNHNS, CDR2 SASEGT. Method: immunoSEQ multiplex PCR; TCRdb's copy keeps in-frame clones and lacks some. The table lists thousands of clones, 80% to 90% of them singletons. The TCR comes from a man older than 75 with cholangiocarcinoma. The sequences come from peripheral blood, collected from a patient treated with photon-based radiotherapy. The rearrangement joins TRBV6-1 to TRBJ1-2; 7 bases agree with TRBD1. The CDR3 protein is CASSEGARQGRGYTF. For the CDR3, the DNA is TGTGCCAGCAGTGAAGGCGCTCGACAGGGACGAGGCTACACCTTC.